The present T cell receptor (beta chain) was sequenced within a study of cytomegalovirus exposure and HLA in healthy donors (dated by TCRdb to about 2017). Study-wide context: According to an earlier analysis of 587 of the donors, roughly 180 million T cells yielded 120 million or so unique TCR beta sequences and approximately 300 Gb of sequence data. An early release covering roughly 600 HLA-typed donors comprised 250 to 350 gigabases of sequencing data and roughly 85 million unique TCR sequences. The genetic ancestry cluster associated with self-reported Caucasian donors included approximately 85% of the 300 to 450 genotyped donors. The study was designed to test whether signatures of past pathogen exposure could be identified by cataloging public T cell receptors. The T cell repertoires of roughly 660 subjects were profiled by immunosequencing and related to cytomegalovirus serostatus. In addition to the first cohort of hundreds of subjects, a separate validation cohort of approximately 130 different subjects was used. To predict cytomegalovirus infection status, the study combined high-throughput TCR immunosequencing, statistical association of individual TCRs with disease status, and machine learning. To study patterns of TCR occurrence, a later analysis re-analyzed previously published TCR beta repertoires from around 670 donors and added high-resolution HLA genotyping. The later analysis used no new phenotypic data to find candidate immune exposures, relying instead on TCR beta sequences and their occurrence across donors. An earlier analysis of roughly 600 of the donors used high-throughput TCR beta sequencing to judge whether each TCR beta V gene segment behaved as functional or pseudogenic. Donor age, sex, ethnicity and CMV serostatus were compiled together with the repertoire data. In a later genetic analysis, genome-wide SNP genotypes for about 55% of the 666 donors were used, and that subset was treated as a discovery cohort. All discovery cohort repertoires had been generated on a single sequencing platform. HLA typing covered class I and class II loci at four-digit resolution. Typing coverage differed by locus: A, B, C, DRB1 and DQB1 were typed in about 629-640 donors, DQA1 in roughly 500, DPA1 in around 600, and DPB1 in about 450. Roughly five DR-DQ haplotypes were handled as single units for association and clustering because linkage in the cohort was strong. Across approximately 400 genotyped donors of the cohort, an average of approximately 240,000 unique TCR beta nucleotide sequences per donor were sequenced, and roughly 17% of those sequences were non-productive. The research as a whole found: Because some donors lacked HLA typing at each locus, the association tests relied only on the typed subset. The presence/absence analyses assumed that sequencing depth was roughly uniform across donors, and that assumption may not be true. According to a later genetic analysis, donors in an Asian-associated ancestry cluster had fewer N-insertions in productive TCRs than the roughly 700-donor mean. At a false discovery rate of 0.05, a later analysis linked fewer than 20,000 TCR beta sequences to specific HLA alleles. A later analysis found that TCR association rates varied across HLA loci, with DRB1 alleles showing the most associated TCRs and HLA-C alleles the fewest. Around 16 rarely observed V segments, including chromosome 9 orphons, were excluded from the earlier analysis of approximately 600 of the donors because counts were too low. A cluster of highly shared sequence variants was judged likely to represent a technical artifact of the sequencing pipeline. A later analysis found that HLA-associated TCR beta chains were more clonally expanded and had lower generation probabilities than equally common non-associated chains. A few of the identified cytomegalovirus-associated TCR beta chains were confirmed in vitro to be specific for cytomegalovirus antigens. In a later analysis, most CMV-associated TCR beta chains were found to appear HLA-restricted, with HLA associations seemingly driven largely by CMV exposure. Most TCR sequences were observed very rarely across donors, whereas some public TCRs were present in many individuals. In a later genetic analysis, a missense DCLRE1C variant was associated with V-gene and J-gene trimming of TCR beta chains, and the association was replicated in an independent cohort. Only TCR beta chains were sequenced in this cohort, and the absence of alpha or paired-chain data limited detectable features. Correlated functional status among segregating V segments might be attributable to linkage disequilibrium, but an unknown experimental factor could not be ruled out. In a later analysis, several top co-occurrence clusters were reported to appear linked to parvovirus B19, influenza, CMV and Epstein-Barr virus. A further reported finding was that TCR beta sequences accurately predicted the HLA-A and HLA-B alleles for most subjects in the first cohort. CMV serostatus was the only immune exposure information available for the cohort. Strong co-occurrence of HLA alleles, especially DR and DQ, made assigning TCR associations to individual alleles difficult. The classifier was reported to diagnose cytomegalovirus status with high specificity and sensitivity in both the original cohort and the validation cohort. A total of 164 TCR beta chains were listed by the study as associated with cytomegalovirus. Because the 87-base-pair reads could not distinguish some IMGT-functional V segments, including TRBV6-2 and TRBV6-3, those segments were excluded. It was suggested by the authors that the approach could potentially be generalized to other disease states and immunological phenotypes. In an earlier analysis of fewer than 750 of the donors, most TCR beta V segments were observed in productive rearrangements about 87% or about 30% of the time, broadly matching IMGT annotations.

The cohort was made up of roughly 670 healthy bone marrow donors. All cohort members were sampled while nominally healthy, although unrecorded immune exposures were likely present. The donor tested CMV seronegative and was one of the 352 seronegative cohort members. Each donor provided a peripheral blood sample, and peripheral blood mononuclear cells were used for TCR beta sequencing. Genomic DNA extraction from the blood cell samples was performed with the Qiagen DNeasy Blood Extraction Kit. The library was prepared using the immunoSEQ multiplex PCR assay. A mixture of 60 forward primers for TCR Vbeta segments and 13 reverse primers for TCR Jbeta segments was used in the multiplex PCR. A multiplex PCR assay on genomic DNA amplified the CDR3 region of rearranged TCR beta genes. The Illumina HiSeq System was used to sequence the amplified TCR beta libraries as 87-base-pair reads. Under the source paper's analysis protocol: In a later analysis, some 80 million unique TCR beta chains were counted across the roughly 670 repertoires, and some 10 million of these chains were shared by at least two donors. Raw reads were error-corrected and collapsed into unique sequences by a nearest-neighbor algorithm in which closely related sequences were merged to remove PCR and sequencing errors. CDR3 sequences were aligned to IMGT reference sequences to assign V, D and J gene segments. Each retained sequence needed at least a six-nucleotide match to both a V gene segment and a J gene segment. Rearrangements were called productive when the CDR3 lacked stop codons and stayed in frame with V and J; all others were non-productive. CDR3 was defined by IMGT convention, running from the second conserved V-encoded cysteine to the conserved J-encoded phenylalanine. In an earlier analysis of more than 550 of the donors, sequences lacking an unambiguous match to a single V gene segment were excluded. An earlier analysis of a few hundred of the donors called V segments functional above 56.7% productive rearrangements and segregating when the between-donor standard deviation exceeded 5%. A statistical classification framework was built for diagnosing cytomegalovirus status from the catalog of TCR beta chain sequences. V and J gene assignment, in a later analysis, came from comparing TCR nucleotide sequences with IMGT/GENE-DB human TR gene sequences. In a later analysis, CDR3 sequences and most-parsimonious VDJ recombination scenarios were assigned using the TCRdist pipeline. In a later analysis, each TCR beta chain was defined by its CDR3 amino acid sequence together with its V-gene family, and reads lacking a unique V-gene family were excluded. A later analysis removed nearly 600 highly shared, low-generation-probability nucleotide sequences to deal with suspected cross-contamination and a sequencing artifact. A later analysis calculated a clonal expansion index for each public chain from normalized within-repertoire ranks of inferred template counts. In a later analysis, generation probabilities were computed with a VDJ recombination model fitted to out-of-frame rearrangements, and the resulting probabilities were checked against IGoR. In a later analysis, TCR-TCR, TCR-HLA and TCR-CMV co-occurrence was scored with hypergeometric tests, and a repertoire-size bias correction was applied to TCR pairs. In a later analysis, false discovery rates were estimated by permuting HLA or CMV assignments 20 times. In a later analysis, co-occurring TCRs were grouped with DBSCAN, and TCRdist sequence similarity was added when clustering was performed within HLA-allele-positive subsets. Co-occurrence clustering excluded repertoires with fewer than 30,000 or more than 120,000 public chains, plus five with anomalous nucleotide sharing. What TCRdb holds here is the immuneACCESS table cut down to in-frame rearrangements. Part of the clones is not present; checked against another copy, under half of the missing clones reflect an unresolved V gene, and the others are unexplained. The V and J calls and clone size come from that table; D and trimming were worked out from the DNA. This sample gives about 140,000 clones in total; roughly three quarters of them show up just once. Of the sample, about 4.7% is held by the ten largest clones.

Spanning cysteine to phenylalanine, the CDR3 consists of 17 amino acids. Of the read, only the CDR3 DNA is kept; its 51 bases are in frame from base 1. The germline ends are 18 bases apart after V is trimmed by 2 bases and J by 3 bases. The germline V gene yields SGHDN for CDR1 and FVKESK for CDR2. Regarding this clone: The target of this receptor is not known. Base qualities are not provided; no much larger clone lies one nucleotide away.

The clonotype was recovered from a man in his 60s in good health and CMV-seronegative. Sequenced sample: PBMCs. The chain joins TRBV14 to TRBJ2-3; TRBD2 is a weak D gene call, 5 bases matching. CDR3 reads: CASSQQLTRSGTDTQYF. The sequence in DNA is TGTGCCAGCAGCCAACAACTTACTAGGTCTGGGACAGATACGCAGTATTTT.